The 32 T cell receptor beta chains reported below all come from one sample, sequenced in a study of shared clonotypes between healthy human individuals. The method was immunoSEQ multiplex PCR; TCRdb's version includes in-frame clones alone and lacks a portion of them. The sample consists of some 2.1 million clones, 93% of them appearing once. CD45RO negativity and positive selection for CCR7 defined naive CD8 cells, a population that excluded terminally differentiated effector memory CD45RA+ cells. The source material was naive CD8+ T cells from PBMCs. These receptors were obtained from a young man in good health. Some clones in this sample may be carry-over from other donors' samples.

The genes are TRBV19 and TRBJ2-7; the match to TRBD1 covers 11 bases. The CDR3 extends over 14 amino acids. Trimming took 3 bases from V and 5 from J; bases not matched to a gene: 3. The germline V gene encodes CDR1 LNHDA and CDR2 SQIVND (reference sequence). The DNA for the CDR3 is TGTGCCAGTAGTATTACGGGACAGGGGGACGAGCAGTACTTC. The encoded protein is CASSITGQGDEQYF.

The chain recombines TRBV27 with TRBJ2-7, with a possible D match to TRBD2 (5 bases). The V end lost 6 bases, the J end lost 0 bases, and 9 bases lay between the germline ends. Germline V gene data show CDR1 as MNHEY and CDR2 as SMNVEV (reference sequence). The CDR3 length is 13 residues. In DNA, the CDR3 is TGTGCCAGCAGAGTTGGGAGCTCCTACGAGCAGTACTTC. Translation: CASRVGSSYEQYF.

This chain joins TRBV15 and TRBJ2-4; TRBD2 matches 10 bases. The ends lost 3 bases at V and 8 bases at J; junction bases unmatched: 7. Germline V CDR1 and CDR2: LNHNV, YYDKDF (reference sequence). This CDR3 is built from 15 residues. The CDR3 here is CATSSRAGGPDIQYF. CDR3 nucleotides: TGTGCCACCAGCAGTCGAGCGGGAGGGCCGGACATTCAGTACTTC.

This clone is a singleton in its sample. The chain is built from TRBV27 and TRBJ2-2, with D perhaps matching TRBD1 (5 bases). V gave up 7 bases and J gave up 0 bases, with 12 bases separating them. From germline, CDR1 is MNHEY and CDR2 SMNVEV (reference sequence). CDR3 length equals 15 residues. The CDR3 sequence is CASTRGAPNTGELFF. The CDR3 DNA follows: TGTGCCAGCACTAGGGGCGCCCCGAACACCGGGGAGCTGTTTTTT.

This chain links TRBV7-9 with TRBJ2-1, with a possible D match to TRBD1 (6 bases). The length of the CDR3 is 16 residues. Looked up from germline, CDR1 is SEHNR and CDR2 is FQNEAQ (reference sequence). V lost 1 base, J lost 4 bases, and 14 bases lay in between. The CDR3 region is CASSLEGQGPYNEQFF. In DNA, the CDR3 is TGTGCCAGCAGCTTAGAAGGGCAGGGGCCATACAATGAGCAGTTCTTC.

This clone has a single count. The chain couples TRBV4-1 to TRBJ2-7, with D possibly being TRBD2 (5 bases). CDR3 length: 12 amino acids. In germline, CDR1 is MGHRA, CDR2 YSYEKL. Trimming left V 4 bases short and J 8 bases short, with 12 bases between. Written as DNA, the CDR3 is TGCGCCAGCAGCCCGCCCGGGGTGAAGCAGTACTTC. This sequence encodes CASSPPGVKQYF.

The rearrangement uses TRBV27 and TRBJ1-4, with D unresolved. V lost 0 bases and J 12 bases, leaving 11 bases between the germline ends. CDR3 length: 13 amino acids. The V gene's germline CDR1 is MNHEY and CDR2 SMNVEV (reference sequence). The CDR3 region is CASSLSGSPELFF. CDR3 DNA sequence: TGTGCCAGCAGTTTATCGGGGTCCCCTGAACTGTTTTTT.

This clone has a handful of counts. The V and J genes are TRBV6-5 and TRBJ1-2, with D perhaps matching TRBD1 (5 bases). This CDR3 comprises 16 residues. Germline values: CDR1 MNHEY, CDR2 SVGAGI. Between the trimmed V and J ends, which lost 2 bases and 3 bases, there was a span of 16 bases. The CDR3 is CASSYAPGAAYYGYTF. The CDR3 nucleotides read TGTGCCAGCAGTTACGCCCCCGGGGCCGCGTACTATGGCTACACCTTC.

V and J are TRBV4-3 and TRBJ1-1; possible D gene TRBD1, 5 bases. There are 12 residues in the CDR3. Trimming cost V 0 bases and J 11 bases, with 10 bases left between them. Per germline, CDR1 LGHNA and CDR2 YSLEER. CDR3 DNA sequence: TGCGCCAGCAGCCAAGAGGGGCCGGCCGCTTTCTTT. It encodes CASSQEGPAAFF.

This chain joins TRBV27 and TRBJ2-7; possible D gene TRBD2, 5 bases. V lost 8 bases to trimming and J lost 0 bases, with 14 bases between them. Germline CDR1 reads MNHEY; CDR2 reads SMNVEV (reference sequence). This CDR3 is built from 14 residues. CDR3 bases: TGTGCCAGCGCCGAGCGGTTGGGCTCCTACGAGCAGTACTTC. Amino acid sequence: CASAERLGSYEQYF.

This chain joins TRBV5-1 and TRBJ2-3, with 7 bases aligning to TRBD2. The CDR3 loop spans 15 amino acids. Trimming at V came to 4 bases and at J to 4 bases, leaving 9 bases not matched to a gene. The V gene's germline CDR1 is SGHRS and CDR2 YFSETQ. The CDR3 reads CASSRERERADTQYF. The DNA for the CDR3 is TGCGCCAGCAGCCGTGAGCGGGAACGGGCAGATACGCAGTATTTT.

The chain's CDR3 is CASSPPPGQAKNIQYF. In DNA form, the CDR3 reads TGTGCCAGCAGCCCACCACCTGGGCAGGCCAAAAACATTCAGTACTTC. V and J are TRBV5-6 and TRBJ2-4, with D unresolved. Germline values: CDR1 SGHDT, CDR2 YYEEEE. V lost 4 bases to trimming and J lost 1 base, with 15 bases between them. This CDR3 is 16 amino acids long. The complete variable domain, with remaining parts taken from reference TRBV5-6 and TRBJ2-4, reads DAGVTQSPTHLIKTRGQQVTLRCSPKSGHDTVSWYQQALGQGPQFIFQYYEEEERQRGNFPDRFSGHQFPNYSSELNVNALLLGDSALYLCASSPPPGQAKNIQYFGAGTRLSVL.

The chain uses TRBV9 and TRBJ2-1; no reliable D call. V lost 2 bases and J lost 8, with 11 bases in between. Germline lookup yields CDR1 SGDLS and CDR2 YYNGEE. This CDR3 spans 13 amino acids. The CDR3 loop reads CASSVSRRDEQFF. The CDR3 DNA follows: TGTGCCAGCAGCGTGAGTCGACGGGATGAGCAGTTCTTC.

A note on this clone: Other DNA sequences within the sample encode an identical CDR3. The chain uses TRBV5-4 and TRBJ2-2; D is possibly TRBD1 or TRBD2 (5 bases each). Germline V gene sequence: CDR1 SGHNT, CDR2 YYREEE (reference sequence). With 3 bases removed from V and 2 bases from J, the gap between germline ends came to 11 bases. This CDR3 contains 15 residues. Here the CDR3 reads CASSSRDGNTGELFF. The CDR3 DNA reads TGTGCCAGCAGCTCACGGGACGGTAACACCGGGGAGCTGTTTTTT.

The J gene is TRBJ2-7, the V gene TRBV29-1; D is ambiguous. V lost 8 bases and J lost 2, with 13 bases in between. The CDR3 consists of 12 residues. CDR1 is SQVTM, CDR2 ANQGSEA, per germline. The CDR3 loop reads CSFQTMTYEQYF. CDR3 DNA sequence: TGCAGCTTCCAGACCATGACCTACGAGCAGTACTTC.

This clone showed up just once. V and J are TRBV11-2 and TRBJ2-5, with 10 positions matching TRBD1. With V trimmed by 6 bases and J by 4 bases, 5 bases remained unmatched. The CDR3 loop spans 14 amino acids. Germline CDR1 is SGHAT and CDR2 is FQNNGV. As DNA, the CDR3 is TGTGCCAGCAGGCAAGACAGGGGGCGAGAGACCCAGTACTTC. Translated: CASRQDRGRETQYF.

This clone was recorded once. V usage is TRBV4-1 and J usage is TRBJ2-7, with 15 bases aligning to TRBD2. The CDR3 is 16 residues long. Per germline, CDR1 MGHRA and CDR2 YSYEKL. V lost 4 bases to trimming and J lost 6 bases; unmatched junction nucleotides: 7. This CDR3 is CASSPHRTSGRVEQYF. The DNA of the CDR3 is TGCGCCAGCAGCCCGCATCGGACTAGCGGGAGGGTCGAGCAGTACTTC.

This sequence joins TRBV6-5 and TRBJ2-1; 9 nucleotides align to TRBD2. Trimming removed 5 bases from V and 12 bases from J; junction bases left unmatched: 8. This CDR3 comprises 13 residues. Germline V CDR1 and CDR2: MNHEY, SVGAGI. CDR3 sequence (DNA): TGTGCCAGCAGTGCGGGGGGGGCGACAATGCAGTTCTTC. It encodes CASSAGGATMQFF.

Here the CDR3 DNA reads TGTGCCAGCAGCTCGGGACCGAACTCCTACGAGCAGTACTTC. Translating it yields CASSSGPNSYEQYF. This chain connects TRBV5-6 to TRBJ2-7; perhaps D is TRBD1 or TRBD2 (5 bases each). The germline CDR1 and CDR2 sequences are SGHDT and YYEEEE. This CDR3 comprises 14 residues. Trimming removed 3 bases from V and 0 bases from J, with 10 bases in between.

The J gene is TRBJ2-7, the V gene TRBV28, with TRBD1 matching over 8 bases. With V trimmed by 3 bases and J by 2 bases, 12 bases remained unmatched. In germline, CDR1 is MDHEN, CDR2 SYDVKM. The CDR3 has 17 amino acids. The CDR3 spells CASSLGRGQFSTYEQYF. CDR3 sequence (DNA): TGTGCCAGCAGTTTGGGCAGGGGGCAATTTAGCACCTACGAGCAGTACTTC.

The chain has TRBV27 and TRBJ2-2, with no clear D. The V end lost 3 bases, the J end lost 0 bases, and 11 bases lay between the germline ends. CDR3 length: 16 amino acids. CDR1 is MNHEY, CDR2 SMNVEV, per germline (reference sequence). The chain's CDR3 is CASSFQLPANTGELFF. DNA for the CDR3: TGTGCCAGCAGTTTTCAACTGCCCGCGAACACCGGGGAGCTGTTTTTT.

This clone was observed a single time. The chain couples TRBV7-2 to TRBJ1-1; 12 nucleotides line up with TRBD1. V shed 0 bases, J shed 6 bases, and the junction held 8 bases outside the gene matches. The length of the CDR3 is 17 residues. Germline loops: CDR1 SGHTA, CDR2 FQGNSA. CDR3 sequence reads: CASSLAGTGGEKAEAFF. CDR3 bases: TGTGCCAGCAGCTTAGCCGGGACAGGGGGCGAGAAGGCTGAAGCTTTCTTT.

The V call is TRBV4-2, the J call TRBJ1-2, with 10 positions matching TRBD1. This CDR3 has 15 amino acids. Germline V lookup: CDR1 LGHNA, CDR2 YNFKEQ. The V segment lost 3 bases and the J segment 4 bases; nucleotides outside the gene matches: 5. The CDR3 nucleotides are TGTGCCAGCAGCCAGAAGGGACAGGGGAGCTATGGCTACACCTTC. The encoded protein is CASSQKGQGSYGYTF.

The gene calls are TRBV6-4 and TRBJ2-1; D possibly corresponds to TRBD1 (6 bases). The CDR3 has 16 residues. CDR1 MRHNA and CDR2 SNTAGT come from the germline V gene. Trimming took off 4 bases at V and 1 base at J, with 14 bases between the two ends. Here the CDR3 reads CASSAYGRGSYNEQFF. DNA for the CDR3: TGTGCCAGCAGTGCGTACGGCAGGGGTTCCTACAATGAGCAGTTCTTC.

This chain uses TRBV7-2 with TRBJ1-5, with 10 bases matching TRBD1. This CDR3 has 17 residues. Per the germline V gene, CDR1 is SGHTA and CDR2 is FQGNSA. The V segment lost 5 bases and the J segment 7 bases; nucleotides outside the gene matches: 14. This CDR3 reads CASSLHSTGGAGQPQHF. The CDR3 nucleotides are TGTGCCAGCAGCCTACACTCGACAGGGGGCGCGGGCCAGCCCCAGCATTTT.

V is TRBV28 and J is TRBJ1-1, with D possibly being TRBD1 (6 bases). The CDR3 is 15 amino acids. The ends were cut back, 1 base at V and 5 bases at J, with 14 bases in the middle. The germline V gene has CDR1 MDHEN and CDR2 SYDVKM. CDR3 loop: CASSLFRGAGTEAFF. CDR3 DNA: TGTGCCAGCAGTTTATTTCGGGGGGCGGGAACTGAAGCTTTCTTT. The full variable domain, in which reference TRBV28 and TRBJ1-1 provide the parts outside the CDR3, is DVKVTQSSRYLVKRTGEKVFLECVQDMDHENMFWYRQDPGLGLRLIYFSYDVKMKEKGDIPEGYSVSREKKERFSLILESASTNQTSMYLCASSLFRGAGTEAFFGQGTRLTVV.

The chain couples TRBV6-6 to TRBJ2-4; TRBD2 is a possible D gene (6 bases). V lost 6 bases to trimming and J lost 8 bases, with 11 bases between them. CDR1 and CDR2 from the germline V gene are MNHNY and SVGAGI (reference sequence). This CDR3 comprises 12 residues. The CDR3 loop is CASSPGGDIQYF. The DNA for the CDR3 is TGTGCCAGCAGCCCCGGGGGTGACATTCAGTACTTC.

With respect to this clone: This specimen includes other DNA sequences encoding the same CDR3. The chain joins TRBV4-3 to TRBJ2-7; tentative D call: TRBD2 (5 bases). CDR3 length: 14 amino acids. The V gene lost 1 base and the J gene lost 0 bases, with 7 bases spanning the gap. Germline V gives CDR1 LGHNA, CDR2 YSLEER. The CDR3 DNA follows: TGCGCCAGCAGCCAAGTTGAGGGCTCCTACGAGCAGTACTTC. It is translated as CASSQVEGSYEQYF.

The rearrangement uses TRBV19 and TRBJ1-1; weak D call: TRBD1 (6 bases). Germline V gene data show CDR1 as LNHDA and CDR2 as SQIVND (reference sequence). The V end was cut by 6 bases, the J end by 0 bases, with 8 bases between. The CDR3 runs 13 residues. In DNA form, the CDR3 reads TGTGCCAGTAGAAGGGGGATGAACACTGAAGCTTTCTTT. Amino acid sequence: CASRRGMNTEAFF.

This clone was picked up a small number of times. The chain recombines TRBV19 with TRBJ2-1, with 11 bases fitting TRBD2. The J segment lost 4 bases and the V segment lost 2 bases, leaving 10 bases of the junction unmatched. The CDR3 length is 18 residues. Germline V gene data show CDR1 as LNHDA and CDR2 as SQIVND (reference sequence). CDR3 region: CASSILNSLAGGYNEQFF. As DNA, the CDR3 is TGTGCCAGTAGTATACTCAACTCCCTAGCGGGGGGATACAATGAGCAGTTCTTC.

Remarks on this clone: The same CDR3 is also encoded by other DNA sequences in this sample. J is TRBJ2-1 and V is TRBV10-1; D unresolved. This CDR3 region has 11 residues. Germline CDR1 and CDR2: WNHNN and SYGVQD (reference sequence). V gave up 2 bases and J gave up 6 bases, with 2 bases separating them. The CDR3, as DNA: TGCGCCAGCAGTGAGGGCAATGAGCAGTTCTTC. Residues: CASSEGNEQFF.

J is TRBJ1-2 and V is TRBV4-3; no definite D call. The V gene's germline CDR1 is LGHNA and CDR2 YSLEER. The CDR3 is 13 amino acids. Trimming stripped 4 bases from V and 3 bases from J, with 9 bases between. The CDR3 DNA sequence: TGCGCCAGCAGCCTCGCAGAGGACTATGGCTACACCTTC. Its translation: CASSLAEDYGYTF.